This T cell receptor beta chain was captured by sequencing in a study of blood T cell repertoires in COVID-19. Turning to the study itself: From the United States, Italy and Spain came samples of acute and convalescent COVID-19. Nucleic acid was either cDNA or gDNA, and it came from T cells, B-cell-depleted T cells, or PBMCs.

V lost 5 bases, J lost 5 bases, and 15 bases lay in between. CDR1 and CDR2 from the germline V gene are SEHNR and FQNEAQ (reference sequence). The CDR3 consists of 14 residues. In the study's own analysis: How many nucleated cells were present was estimated from reference gene primer amplification. Only in-frame clones appear in the TCRdb table, and some are missing; sequencing was by immunoSEQ multiplex PCR. The D gene and trimming were derived from the DNA, and the V and J assignments and clone size from that table. The data hold about 130,000 clones, with roughly 85% observed a single time. The V and J genes are TRBV7-9 and TRBJ2-5; possibly TRBD1 for D (6 bases). The sequence was obtained from a woman of 80 years or more with COVID-19, enrolled during active disease. The sample consisted of peripheral blood. The CDR3 DNA reads TGTGCCAGCAGCAGCAGACAGGCTCGGGAGACCCAGTACTTC. Protein sequence: CASSSRQARETQYF.